A selection of T cell receptor beta chains follows, all from one sample in a study of OX40 agonist ivuxolimab in advanced cancers. Assay used: immunoSEQ multiplex PCR; TCRdb lists only in-frame clones, some missing. The sample lists roughly 100,000 clones, over 75% occurring once. This material consisted of CD4+ or CD8+ T cells sorted from blood, taken in a trial of the OX40 agonist ivuxolimab. These receptors all come from an adult with an advanced solid tumor such as melanoma, head and neck, liver or kidney cancer. CDR3s include the opening cysteine and the closing phenylalanine or tryptophan. A D gene is named only where the DNA matches it firmly. Some rows mark clone size as missing; the rest say once, few, many or name a class of expanded clone.

. TRBJ1-5 . TRBV19 TGTGCCAGTATCGAAGGAGGGGGCAATCAGCCCCAGCATTTT CASIEGGGNQPQHF
. TRBJ2-7 many TRBV5-5 TGTGCCAGCAGCTTAGCCCGGGCCTACGAGCAGTACTTC CASSLARAYEQYF
TRBD1 TRBJ1-2 few TRBV27 TGTGCCAGCAGATTCCGGGACAGAAACTATGGCTACACCTTC CASRFRDRNYGYTF
. TRBJ2-7 once TRBV5-5 TGTGCCAGCAGAAGGGGAAGCTCCTACGAGCAGTACTTC CASRRGSSYEQYF
. TRBJ2-7 once TRBV25-1 TGTGCCAGCAGATCCGATGCCTCCTACGAGCAGTACTTC CASRSDASYEQYF
. TRBJ2-5 once TRBV14 TGTGCCAGCAGCCAAGCCCCCGGAGGCCCCCAAGAGACCCAGTACTTC CASSQAPGGPQETQYF
. TRBJ1-3 . TRBV5-1 TGCGCCAGCAGCCGGACCCAGGGGACTGGAAACACCATATATTTT CASSRTQGTGNTIYF
. TRBJ2-5 . TRBV15 TGTGCCACCAGCAGAGCCAGGACAGAAGAGACCCAGTACTTC CATSRARTEETQYF
TRBD2 TRBJ2-5 . TRBV18 TGTGCCAGCTCACCCCGCGGGGGGGAGGAGACCCAGTACTTC CASSPRGGEETQYF
TRBD2 TRBJ2-5 . TRBV7-6 TGTGCCAGCAGCACCCCCGGTTCAGGGCGGGGGGGCCCGAGGCAGACCCAGTACTTC CASSTPGSGRGGPRQTQYF
. TRBJ1-3 . TRBV18 TGTGCCAGCTCACCGACTGTCGGTCGCTCTGGAAACACCATATATTTT CASSPTVGRSGNTIYF
TRBD1 TRBJ2-2 . TRBV10-3 TGTGCCATGGCCCCCGGGACAGCTAACACCGGGGAGCTGTTTTTT CAMAPGTANTGELFF
. TRBJ1-3 few TRBV6-5 TGTGCCAGCGGGGCGGCTGGAAACACCATATATTTT CASGAAGNTIYF
TRBD2 TRBJ2-3 . TRBV9 TGTGCCAGCAGCGTAGACTCACGGGGGGGCTGGGATACGCAGTATTTT CASSVDSRGGWDTQYF
TRBD2 TRBJ2-3 . TRBV19 TGTGCCACCAAGGGACTAGCGGTTTCAGATACGCAGTATTTT CATKGLAVSDTQYF
. TRBJ1-6 few TRBV6-1 TGTGCCAGCAGTGAAGCGCTTCCGGGGGGACCCCTCCACTTT CASSEALPGGPLHF
. TRBJ2-3 . TRBV7-2 TGTGCCAGCAGTCCTCGAGATACGCAGTATTTT CASSPRDTQYF
. TRBJ1-1 . TRBV7-9 TGTGCCAGCAGCTTAGCAGGGGCGAACACTGAAGCTTTCTTT CASSLAGANTEAFF
. TRBJ1-2 . TRBV6-5 TGTGCCAGCAGTTCAGTCCGAGGAGGTGGCTACACCTTC CASSSVRGGGYTF
TRBD1 TRBJ2-3 . TRBV7-2 TGTGCCAGCAGCTTCTGGGACAGGGATGCAGATACGCAGTATTTT CASSFWDRDADTQYF
. TRBJ1-2 . TRBV5-1 TGCGCCAGCAGCGCATCCGGGACACCTTCTAACTATGGCTACACCTTC CASSASGTPSNYGYTF
TRBD1 TRBJ2-7 . TRBV18 TGTGCCAGCGTCCGGGACAGTACCTACGAGCAGTACTTC CASVRDSTYEQYF
TRBD2 TRBJ2-7 . TRBV7-2 TGTGCCAGCAGCGCCTTTCCGGGGGGTCCGAGCGAGCAGTACTTC CASSAFPGGPSEQYF
. TRBJ2-1 . TRBV11-3 TGTGCCAGCAGCCTAGGGATTGGTGAGCAGTTCTTC CASSLGIGEQFF
. TRBJ2-7 . TRBV5-1 TGCGCCAGCAGCTCCGGGGTAGCGGCCTCCTACGAGCAGTACTTC CASSSGVAASYEQYF
TRBD2 TRBJ2-3 . TRBV19 TGTGCCAGTAGTCCACGACTAGCGGGACGCACAGATACGCAGTATTTT CASSPRLAGRTDTQYF
. TRBJ1-5 . TRBV12-5 TGTGCTAGTGGTTTGGCTTTTTCGCCGGGGAGAAACAATCAGCCCCAGCATTTT CASGLAFSPGRNNQPQHF
TRBD1 TRBJ2-7 . TRBV27 TGTGCCAGCAGTCCCCGACAGGGGGGAATCTTCTACGAGCAGTACTTC CASSPRQGGIFYEQYF
. TRBJ1-1 . TRBV5-1 TGCGCCAGCAGCTTATATCCGGGACACGAGAACACTGAAGCTTTCTTT CASSLYPGHENTEAFF
. TRBJ1-1 . TRBV5-4 TGTGCCAGCAGCCCAATCTCGACAGTGAACACTGAAGCTTTCTTT CASSPISTVNTEAFF
. TRBJ2-1 . TRBV5-1 TGCGCCAGCAGCTTGGACCCCCCCGGCGACCGGTTCTTC CASSLDPPGDRFF
. TRBJ2-4 . TRBV9 TGTGCCAGCAGCGTAGAGGGGGACTTAGCCAAAAACATTCAGTACTTC CASSVEGDLAKNIQYF
. TRBJ2-1 . TRBV5-8 TGTGCCAGCAGCTTCGGAACGTACAATGAGCAGTTCTTC CASSFGTYNEQFF
TRBD1 TRBJ1-1 . TRBV19 TGTGCCAGTAGGCGACAGGGGGTGTCGAACACTGAAGCTTTCTTT CASRRQGVSNTEAFF
TRBD2 TRBJ2-3 . TRBV4-1 TGCGCCAGCAGCCCCCGATACGGAGCGGGGAACACAGATACGCAGTATTTT CASSPRYGAGNTDTQYF
TRBD2 TRBJ2-5 . TRBV6-5 TGTGCCAGCAGTTCCCCGCCGGGACTAGTAGAGACCCAGTACTTC CASSSPPGLVETQYF
TRBD1 TRBJ2-2 . TRBV5-1 TGCGCCAGCAGCTGGGGACAGGGGAACACCGGGGAGCTGTTTTTT CASSWGQGNTGELFF
TRBD2 TRBJ2-3 . TRBV5-1 TGCGCCAGCAGCTTTTCGGGGGGATCTGATACGCAGTATTTT CASSFSGGSDTQYF
. TRBJ1-1 . TRBV5-1 TGCGCCAGCAGCTCATCAGACACTGAAGCTTTCTTT CASSSSDTEAFF
TRBD2 TRBJ2-5 . TRBV15 TGTGCCACCAGCAGATGGACTAGCGGGGCTCAAGAGACCCAGTACTTC CATSRWTSGAQETQYF
. TRBJ2-7 . TRBV10-1 TGCGCCAGCGACCCGGAGAGGGGTGGATCCTACGAGCAGTACTTC CASDPERGGSYEQYF
TRBD1 TRBJ2-1 . TRBV5-1 TGCGCCAGCAGCTTGGATCGGACAGGGGGAGGCTCCTACAATGAGCAGTTCTTC CASSLDRTGGGSYNEQFF
. TRBJ1-1 . TRBV5-1 TGCGCCAGCAGCTTGGCCGCGAGGGGTGAAGCTTTCTTT CASSLAARGEAFF
. TRBJ2-5 . TRBV5-1 TGCGCCAGCAGCCAGGAACTTGGTTGGGGGAAAGAGACCCAGTACTTC CASSQELGWGKETQYF
. TRBJ2-7 . TRBV6-4 TGTGCCAGCAGTCACGGCCGCCAGTCCCCGCAGTACTTC CASSHGRQSPQYF
. TRBJ1-1 . TRBV11-2 TGTGCCAGCAGCTTGGAGGGGTTAGCTTTCTTT CASSLEGLAFF